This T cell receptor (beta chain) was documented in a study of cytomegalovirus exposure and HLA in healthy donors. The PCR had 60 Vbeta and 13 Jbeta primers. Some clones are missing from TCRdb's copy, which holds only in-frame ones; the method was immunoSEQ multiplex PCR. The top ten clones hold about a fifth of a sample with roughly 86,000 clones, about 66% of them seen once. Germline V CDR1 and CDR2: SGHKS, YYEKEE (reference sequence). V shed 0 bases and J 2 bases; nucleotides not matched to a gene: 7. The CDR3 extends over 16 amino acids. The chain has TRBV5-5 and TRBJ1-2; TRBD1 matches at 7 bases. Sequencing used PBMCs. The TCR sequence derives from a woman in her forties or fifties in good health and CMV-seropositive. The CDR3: CASSLGGDRKNYGYTF. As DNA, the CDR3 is TGTGCCAGCAGCTTGGGGGGGGACAGAAAGAACTATGGCTACACCTTC.